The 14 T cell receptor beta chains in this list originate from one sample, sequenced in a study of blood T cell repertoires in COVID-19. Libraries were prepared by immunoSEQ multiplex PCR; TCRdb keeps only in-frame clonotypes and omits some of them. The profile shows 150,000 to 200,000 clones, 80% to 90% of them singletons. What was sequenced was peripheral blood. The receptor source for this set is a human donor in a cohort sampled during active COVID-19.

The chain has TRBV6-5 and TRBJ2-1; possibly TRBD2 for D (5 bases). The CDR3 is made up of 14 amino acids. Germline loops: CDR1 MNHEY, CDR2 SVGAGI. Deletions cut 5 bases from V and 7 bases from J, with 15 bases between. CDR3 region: CASSQQERRNEQFF. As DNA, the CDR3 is TGTGCCAGCAGTCAGCAGGAGCGGAGGAATGAGCAGTTCTTC.

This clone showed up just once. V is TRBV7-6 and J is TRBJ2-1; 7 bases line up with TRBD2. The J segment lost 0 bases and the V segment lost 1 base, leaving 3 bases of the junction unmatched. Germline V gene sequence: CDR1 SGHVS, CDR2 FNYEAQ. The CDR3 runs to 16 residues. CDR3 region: CASSLVGGSSYNEQFF. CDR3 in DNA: TGTGCCAGCAGCTTAGTGGGAGGGAGCTCCTACAATGAGCAGTTCTTC.

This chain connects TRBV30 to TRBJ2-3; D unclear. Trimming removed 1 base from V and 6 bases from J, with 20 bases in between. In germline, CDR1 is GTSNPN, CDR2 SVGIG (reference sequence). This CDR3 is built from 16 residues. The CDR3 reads CAWSEFKARVVDTQYF. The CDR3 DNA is TGTGCCTGGAGTGAATTTAAGGCACGGGTCGTCGATACGCAGTATTTT.

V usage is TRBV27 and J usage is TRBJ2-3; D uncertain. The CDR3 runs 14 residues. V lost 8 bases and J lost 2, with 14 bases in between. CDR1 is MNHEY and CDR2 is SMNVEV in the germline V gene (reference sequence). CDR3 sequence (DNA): TGTGCCAGCCTAAGCCGAGGTAACACAGATACGCAGTATTTT. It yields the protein CASLSRGNTDTQYF.

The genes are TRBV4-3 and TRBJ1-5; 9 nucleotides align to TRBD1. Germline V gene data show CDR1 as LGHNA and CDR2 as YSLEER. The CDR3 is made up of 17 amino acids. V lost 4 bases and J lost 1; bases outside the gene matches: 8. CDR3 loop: CASSPRDRVRSNQPQHF. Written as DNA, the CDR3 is TGCGCCAGCAGCCCCCGGGACAGGGTCCGGAGCAATCAGCCCCAGCATTTT.

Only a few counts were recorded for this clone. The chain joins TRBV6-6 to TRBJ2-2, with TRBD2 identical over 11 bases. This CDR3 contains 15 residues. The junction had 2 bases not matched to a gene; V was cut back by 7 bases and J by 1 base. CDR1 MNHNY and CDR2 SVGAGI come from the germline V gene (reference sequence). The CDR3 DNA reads TGTGCCAGCAAACTAGCGGGGGAGAACACCGGGGAGCTGTTTTTT. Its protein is CASKLAGENTGELFF.

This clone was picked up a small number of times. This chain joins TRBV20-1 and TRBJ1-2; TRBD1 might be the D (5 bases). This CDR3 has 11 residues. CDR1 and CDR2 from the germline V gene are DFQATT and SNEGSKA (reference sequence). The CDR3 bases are TGCAGCGGCGACAGAAGCCATGGCTACACCTTC. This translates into CSGDRSHGYTF.

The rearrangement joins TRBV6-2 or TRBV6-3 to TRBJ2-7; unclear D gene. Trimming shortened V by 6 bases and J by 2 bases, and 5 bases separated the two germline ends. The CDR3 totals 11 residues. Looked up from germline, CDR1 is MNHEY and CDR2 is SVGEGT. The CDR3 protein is CASSYTYEQYF. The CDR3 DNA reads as TGTGCCAGCAGCTATACCTACGAGCAGTACTTC.

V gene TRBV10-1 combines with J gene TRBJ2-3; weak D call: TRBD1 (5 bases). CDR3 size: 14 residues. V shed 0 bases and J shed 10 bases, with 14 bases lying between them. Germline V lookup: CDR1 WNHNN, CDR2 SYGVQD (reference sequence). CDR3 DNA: TGCGCCAGCAGTGAGTCTCAGGGTGGGGCACCGCAGTATTTT. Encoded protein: CASSESQGGAPQYF.

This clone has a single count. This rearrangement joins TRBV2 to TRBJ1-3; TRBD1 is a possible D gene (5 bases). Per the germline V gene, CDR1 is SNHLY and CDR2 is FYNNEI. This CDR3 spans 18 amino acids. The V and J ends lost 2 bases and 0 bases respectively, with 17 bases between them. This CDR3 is CASSERGQGPDSGNTIYF. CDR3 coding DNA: TGTGCCAGCAGTGAAAGAGGTCAGGGCCCGGACTCTGGAAACACCATATATTTT.

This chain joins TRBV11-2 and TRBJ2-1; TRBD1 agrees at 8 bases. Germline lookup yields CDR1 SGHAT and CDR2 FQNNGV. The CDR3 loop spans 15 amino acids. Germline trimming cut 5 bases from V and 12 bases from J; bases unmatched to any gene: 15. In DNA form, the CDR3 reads TGTGCCAGCAGCGACGAGGGACAGGCCCAACCTCGGCAGTTCTTC. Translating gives CASSDEGQAQPRQFF.

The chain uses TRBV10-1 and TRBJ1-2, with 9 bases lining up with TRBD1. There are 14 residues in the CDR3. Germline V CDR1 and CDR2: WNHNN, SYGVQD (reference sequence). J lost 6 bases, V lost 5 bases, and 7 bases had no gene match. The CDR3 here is CASSPDRGVHGYTF. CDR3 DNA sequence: TGCGCCAGCAGTCCCGACAGGGGGGTCCATGGCTACACCTTC.

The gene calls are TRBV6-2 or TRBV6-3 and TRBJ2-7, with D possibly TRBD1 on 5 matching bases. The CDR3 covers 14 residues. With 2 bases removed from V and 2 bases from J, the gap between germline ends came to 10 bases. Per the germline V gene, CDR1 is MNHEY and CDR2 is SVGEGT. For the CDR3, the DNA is TGTGCCAGCAGTTACAGTGTGGGGCCCTACGAGCAGTACTTC. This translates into CASSYSVGPYEQYF.

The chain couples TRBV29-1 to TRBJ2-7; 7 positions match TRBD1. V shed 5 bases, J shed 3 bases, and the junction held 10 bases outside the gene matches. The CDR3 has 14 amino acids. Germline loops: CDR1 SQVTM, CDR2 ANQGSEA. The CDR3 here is CSVRPQTGYYEQYF. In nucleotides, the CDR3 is TGCAGCGTTCGTCCCCAGACAGGGTACTACGAGCAGTACTTC.